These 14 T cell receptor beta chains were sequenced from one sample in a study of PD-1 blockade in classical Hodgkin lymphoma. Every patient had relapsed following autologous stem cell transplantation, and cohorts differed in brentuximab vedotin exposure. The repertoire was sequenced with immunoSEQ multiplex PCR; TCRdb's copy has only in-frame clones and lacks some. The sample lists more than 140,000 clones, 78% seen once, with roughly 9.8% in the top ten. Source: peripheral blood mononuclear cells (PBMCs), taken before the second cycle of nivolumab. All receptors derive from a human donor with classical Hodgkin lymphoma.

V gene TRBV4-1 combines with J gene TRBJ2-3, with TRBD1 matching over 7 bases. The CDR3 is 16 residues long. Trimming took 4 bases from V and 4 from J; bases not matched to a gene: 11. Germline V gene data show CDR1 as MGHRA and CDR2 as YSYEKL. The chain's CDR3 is CASSRYWTGSADTQYF. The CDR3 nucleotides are TGCGCCAGCAGCCGATATTGGACAGGATCAGCAGATACGCAGTATTTT.

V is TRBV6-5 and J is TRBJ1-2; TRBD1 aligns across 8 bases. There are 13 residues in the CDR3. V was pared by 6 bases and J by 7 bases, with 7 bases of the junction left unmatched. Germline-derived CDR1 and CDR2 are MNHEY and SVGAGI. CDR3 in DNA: TGTGCCAGCAGGCACCGGGACAGGTCTGGCTACACCTTC. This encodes CASRHRDRSGYTF.

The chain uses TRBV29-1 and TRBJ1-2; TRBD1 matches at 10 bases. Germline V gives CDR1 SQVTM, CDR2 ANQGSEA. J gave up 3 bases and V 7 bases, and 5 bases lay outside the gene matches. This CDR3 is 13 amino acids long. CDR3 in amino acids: CSGRTGGDYGYTF. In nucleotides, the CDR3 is TGCAGCGGCAGGACAGGGGGGGACTATGGCTACACCTTC.

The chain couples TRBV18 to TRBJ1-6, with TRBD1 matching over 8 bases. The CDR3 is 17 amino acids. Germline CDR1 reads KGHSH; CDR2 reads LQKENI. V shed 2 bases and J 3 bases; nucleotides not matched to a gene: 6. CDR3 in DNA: TGTGCCAGCTCACCATCGACAGGGGAACTCTATAATTCACCCCTCCACTTT. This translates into CASSPSTGELYNSPLHF.

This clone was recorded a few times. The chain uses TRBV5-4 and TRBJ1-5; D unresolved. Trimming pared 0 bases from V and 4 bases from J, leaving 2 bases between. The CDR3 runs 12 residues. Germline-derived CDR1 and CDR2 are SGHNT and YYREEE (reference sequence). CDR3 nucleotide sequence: TGTGCCAGCAGCTTGGATAATCAGCCCCAGCATTTT. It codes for CASSLDNQPQHF.

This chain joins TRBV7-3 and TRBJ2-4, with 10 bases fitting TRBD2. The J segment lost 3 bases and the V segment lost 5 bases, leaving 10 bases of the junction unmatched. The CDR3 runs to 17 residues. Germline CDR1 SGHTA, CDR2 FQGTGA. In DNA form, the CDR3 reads TGTGCCAGCAGCCCAGGGGGACTAGCGCGATACAAAAACATTCAGTACTTC. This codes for CASSPGGLARYKNIQYF.

The CDR3 DNA sequence: TGTGCCAGTAGTATAGATGGCACCTTTTCCAATCAGCCCCAGCATTTT. Protein: CASSIDGTFSNQPQHF. This chain uses TRBV19 with TRBJ1-5; D is unclear. V lost 0 bases, J lost 3 bases, and 12 bases lay in between. The CDR3 totals 16 residues. CDR1 and CDR2 (germline): LNHDA, SQIVND (reference sequence).

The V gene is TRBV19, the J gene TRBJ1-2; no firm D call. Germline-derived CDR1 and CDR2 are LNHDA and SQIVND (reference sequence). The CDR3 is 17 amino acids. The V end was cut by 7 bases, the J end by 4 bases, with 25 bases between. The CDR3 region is CASTLTHTVWGGYGYTF. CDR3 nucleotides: TGTGCCAGTACCCTAACTCATACCGTGTGGGGTGGCTATGGCTACACCTTC. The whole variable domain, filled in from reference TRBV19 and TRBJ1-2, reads DGGITQSPKYLFRKEGQNVTLSCEQNLNHDAMYWYRQDPGQGLRLIYYSQIVNDFQKGDIAEGYSVSREKKESFPLTVTSAQKNPTAFYLCASTLTHTVWGGYGYTFGSGTRLTVV.

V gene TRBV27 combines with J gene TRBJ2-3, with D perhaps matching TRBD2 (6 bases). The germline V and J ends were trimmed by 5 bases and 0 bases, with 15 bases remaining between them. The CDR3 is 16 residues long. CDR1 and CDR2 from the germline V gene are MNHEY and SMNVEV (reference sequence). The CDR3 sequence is CASSIRGTGSTDTQYF. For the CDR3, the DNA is TGTGCCAGCAGTATCCGCGGGACTGGCAGCACAGATACGCAGTATTTT.

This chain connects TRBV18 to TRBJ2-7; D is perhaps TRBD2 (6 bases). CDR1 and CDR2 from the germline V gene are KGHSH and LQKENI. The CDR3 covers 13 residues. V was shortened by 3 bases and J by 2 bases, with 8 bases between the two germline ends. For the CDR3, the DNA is TGTGCCAGCTCACCGCCGGGGGCCTACGAGCAGTACTTC. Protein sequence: CASSPPGAYEQYF.

The CDR3 sequence is CASSPQGQTLNTEAFF. In DNA form, the CDR3 reads TGCGCCAGCAGCCCACAGGGACAGACGTTGAACACTGAAGCTTTCTTT. This chain links TRBV5-1 with TRBJ1-1, with 7 bases aligning to TRBD1. The CDR3 runs 16 residues. Germline CDR1 is SGHRS and CDR2 is YFSETQ. Trimming took 4 bases from V and 0 from J; bases not matched to a gene: 9.

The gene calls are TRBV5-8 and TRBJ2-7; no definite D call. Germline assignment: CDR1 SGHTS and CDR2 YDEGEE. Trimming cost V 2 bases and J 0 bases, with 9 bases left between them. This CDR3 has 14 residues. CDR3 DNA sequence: TGTGCCAGCAGCTTACTGGGCAGCTCCTACGAGCAGTACTTC. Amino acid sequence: CASSLLGSSYEQYF.

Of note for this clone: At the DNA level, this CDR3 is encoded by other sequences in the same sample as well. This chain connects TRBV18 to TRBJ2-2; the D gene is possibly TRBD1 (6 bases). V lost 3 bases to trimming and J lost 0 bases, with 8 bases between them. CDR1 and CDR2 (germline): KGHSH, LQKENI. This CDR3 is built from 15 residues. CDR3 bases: TGTGCCAGCTCACCGGACAGCGCGAACACCGGGGAGCTGTTTTTT. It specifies CASSPDSANTGELFF.

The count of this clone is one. DNA for the CDR3: TGTGCCAGCAGTTTTCTAGAGACTGAGCAGTTCTTC. Its translation is CASSFLETEQFF. The V gene is TRBV28, the J gene TRBJ2-1, with D unclear. CDR3 length equals 12 residues. CDR1 MDHEN and CDR2 SYDVKM come from the germline V gene. The V and J ends lost 3 bases and 9 bases respectively, with 9 bases between them.